The source of this T cell receptor beta chain is a study of OX40 agonist ivuxolimab in advanced cancers. Across the whole study: The treatment was a fully human IgG2 OX40 agonist, ivuxolimab. Anti-PD-1, anti-PD-L1 or anti-CTLA-4 therapy given earlier was allowed, and around 40% had some. Study-wide findings and caveats: Expanded clones were, on average, more numerous among CD8+ T cells than CD4+.

Note on this clone: Its specificity is not known.

The protocol was immunoSEQ multiplex PCR, while the TCRdb copy is restricted to in-frame clones and leaves out a portion. This sample has 53,000 or so clones, with 65% to 85% found just once. The TCR was taken from an adult with an advanced solid tumor such as melanoma, head and neck, liver or kidney cancer. The specimen comprised CD4+ or CD8+ T cells sorted from blood, sampled in a trial of the OX40 agonist ivuxolimab.

CDR3 coding DNA: TGTGCCAGCAGTTTGGGCGGAGCTCCCAATTCACCCCTCCACTTT. It specifies CASSLGGAPNSPLHF. This chain joins TRBV27 and TRBJ1-6; D remains unclear. The ends were cut back, 3 bases at V and 7 bases at J, with 13 bases in the middle. CDR3 length equals 15 residues. Germline V lookup: CDR1 MNHEY, CDR2 SMNVEV (reference sequence).